This TCR beta chain was identified during a study of blood T cells in healthy people across ages. Study-wide results and limits: CMV infection status of these donors was not known. Aged donors had fewer naive CD4+ cells and lower diversity than long-lived donors.

About this clonotype: Its antigen is not known.

Alongside a J-beta primer mix, a sample-barcoded 5' primer served in a second PCR lasting roughly 7 to 11 cycles. TCRdb re-called the 5' RACE reads with MiXCR, one entry per CDR3 protein. The table has about 1.7 million distinct CDR3 sequences, approximately 28% seen once. This CDR3 region has 15 residues. Trimming took 4 bases from V and 0 from J, leaving 10 bases between them. The germline V gene has CDR1 SNHLY and CDR2 FYNNEI. This clonotype was obtained from a woman aged 25 to 39 in good health. Sequenced input: blood. The V gene is TRBV2, the J gene TRBJ1-5, with D hard to call. The CDR3 is CASSAQAHSNQPQHF. CDR3 bases: TGTGCCAGCAGTGCCCAAGCTCATAGCAATCAGCCCCAGCATTTT.